A single TCR beta chain is shown here with its context. Its recognized antigen is unknown. No base-level quality is on record; no much larger clone is a single base apart. The collaborating institutions used their own protocols to collect whole blood in K2EDTA tubes. For TCRbeta analysis, collaborators shipped samples in one of three forms: frozen whole blood, isolated PBMCs, or DNA extracted from either of those sample types. This sample is drawn from a study of blood T cell repertoires in COVID-19 (dated by TCRdb to the early 2020s). For context, the study as a whole: Samples from collaborators originated in the United States, Italy and Spain and spanned both the acute and convalescent phases of COVID-19. The repertoires were released in a freely available public database meant as a resource for research on the immune response to SARS-CoV-2. The prospective study material was composed of cDNA or gDNA derived from T cells, B-cell-depleted T cells, or PBMCs. HLA class I and class II types, where available, came from metadata supplied by the sample provider rather than from assay-based typing. Samples were obtained from the ongoing ImmuneRACE study (first 160 participants) and from over 1,000 subjects provided by 6 global collaborators. Deeply sampled blood TCRbeta repertoires from subjects exposed to, actively infected with, or recovered from COVID-19 were included in the dataset. A de-identified subject ID, COVID-19 status, age in years and sex were almost always included in the sample metadata. What the research found in general, with its limitations: Clinical and demographic metadata were provided uncurated, with the amount varying by source and participant.

V ends up 3 bases short and J 0 bases short, with an unmatched junction base count of 1. The CDR3 runs 15 residues from the cysteine to the phenylalanine. Kept here is only the CDR3 DNA, which spans 45 bases and is read in frame from base 1. From a lookup of the germline V gene, CDR1 and CDR2 are MGHDK and SYGVNS. TCRbeta CDR3 regions were amplified from genomic DNA using the immunoSEQ Assay, a bias-controlled multiplex PCR. The original methods were these. The number of nucleated cells in each sample was estimated by amplification of reference gene primers within the assay. To quantify the absolute abundance of each unique TCRbeta CDR3 rearrangement, sequence reads were collapsed and filtered. Productive Simpson clonality was computed per sample as the square root of Simpson's diversity index over productive rearrangements. TCRdb limited this immuneACCESS table to in-frame rearrangements with V and J called. A share of clones is missing; checked studies link under half to unresolved V genes, and the rest is unexplained. V and J calls and clone size are those listed in that table; D and trimming were worked out from the DNA. This sample comprises about 210,000 clones, approximately 83% of them detected only once. About 2.7% of the sample comes from the top ten.

Sequences were obtained from peripheral blood. The TCR was taken from a woman aged 35 to 49 with active or convalescent COVID-19. The rearrangement combines TRBV25-1 with TRBJ2-7, and 11 bases in between align with TRBD2. The CDR3 region: CASSEGLADSYEQYF. The DNA sequence is as follows: TGTGCCAGCAGTGAGGGACTAGCGGACTCCTACGAGCAGTACTTC.